The 3 T cell receptor beta chains below all came from one sample that was sequenced in a study of long-term antiretroviral therapy in people with HIV. Assay version v3.0 of immunoSEQ was used, and it was run at survey level. Measured with immunoSEQ multiplex PCR; TCRdb has only the in-frame clones, and not every one. In the table there are 20,000 or so clones, around 86% of which are singletons. The material sequenced was unsorted PBMCs, taken at the start of antiretroviral therapy, before treatment. The receptors originated from a woman aged 18 to 35 with HIV.

The DNA for the CDR3 is TGTGCCAGCTCACCCACCGGACAGGTGAACACTGAAGCTTTCTTT. Protein: CASSPTGQVNTEAFF. The J gene is TRBJ1-1, the V gene TRBV18; TRBD1 agrees at 7 bases. This CDR3 is 15 amino acids long. Germline V gene sequence: CDR1 KGHSH, CDR2 LQKENI. V was pared by 3 bases and J by 0 bases, with 4 bases of the junction left unmatched.

This clone appeared once. The rearrangement uses TRBV11-2 and TRBJ1-1; 7 nucleotides line up with TRBD1. The CDR3 loop spans 14 amino acids. V gave up 4 bases and J gave up 1 base; unmatched junction bases: 3. Germline V gene lookup returns CDR1 SGHAT and CDR2 FQNNGV. The CDR3 reads CASSSGTENTEAFF. As DNA, the CDR3 is TGTGCCAGCAGCTCCGGGACAGAGAACACTGAAGCTTTCTTT.

This clone was observed a handful of times. The rearrangement uses TRBV7-9 and TRBJ2-7; 10 bases align to TRBD1. J gave up 2 bases and V 4 bases, and 14 bases lay outside the gene matches. Germline-derived CDR1 and CDR2 are SEHNR and FQNEAQ (reference sequence). The CDR3 consists of 18 residues. Here the CDR3 DNA reads TGTGCCAGCAGCTCCAGAGACCCGGGACAGGGGACGGCCTACGAGCAGTACTTC. This codes for CASSSRDPGQGTAYEQYF.